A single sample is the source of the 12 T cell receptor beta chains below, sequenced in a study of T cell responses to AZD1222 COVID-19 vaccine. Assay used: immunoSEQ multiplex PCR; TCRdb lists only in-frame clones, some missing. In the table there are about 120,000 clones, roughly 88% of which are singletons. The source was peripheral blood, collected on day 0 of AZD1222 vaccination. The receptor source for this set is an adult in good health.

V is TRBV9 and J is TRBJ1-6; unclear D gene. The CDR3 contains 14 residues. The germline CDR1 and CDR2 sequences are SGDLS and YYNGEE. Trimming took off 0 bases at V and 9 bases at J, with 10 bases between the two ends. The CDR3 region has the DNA TGTGCCAGCAGCGTAGATGGGTTACGTTCACCCCTCCACTTT. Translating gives CASSVDGLRSPLHF.

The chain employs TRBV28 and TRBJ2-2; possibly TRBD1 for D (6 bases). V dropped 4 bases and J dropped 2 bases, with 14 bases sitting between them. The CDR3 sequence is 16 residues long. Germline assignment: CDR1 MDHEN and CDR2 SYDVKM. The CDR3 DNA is TGTGCCAGCAGTTCCCCCGGGACACTAAACACCGGGGAGCTGTTTTTT. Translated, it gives CASSSPGTLNTGELFF.

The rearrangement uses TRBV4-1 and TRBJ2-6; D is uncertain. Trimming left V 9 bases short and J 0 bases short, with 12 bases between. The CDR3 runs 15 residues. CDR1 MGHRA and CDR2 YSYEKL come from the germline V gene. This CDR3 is CASAYWASGANVLTF. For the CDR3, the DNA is TGCGCCAGTGCGTATTGGGCCTCTGGGGCCAACGTCCTGACTTTC.

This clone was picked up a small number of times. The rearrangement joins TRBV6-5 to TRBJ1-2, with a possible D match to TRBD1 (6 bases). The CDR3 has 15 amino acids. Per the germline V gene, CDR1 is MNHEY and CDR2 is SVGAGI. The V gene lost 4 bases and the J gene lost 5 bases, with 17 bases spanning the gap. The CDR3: CASSSQGGGIYGYTF. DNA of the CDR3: TGTGCCAGCAGTTCACAGGGAGGGGGTATTTATGGCTACACCTTC.

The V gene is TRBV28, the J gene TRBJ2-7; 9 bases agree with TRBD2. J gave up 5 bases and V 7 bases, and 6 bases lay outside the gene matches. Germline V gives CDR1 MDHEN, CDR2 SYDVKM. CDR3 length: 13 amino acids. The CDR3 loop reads CASTPAGGDEQYF. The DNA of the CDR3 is TGTGCCAGCACCCCAGCGGGGGGCGACGAGCAGTACTTC.

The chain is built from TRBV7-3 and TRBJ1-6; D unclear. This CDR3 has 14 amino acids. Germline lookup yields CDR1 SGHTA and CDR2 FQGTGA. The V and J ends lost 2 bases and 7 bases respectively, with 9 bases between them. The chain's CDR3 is CASSLDGSNSPLHF. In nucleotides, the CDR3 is TGTGCCAGCAGCTTAGACGGATCAAATTCACCCCTCCACTTT.

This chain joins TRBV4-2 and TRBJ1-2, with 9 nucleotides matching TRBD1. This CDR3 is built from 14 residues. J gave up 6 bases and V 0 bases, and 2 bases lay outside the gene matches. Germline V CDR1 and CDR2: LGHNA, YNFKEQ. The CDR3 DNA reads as TGTGCCAGCAGCCAAGAGACAGGGGGAGATGGCTACACCTTC. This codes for CASSQETGGDGYTF.

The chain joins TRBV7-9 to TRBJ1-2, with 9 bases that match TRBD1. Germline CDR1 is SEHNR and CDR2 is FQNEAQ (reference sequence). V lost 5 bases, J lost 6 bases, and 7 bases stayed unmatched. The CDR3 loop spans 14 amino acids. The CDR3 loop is CASSTDRGMDGYTF. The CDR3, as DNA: TGTGCCAGCAGCACCGACAGGGGGATGGATGGCTACACCTTC.

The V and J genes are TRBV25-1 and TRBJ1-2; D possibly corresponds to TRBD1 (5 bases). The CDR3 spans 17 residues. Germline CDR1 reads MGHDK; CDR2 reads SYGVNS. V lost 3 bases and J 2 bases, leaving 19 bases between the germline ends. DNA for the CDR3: TGTGCCAGCAGTGACCGCCCCCGGGACGGGGGAAACTATGGCTACACCTTC. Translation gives CASSDRPRDGGNYGYTF.

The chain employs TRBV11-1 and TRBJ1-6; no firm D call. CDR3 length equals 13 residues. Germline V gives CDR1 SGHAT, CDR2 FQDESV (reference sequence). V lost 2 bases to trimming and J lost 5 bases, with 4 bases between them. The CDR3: CASSLTHNSPLHF. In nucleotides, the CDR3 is TGTGCCAGCAGCTTAACGCATAATTCACCCCTCCACTTT.

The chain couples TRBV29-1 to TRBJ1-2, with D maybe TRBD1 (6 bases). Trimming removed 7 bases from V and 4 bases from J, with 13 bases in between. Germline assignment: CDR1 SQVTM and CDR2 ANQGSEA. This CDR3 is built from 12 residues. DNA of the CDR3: TGCAGCGCCGGTAGGGGGACCTATGGCTACACCTTC. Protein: CSAGRGTYGYTF.

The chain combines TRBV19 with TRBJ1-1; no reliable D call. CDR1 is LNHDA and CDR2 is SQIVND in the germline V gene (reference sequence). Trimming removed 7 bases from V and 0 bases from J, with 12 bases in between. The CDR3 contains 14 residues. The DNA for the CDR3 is TGTGCCAGTACTTTGGACGGCTTGAACACTGAAGCTTTCTTT. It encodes CASTLDGLNTEAFF.